This entry describes one T cell receptor (beta chain). What it binds is not known. The time point was: peripheral blood 6 weeks after treatment start. These data are taken from a study of PD-L1 blockade in urothelial cancer. Study-wide background: The median T cell count in blood samples was about 140,000.

TCRdb keeps only in-frame clones here, not all; method: immunoSEQ multiplex PCR. The sample records more than 60,000 clones, about nine tenths being singletons. General study findings and limits: Those with durable benefit had larger increases in tumor-associated blood clones at 3 weeks.

In germline, CDR1 is SGHTS, CDR2 YDEGEE. CDR3 size: 17 residues. The V gene end was trimmed by 5 bases and the J gene end by 1 base; junction bases not matched to a gene: 10. The sequence was obtained from a man in his sixties with urothelial cancer. The specimen was PBMCs, collected around atezolizumab (anti-PD-L1) treatment. J is TRBJ2-1 and V is TRBV5-8, with 9 bases fitting TRBD2. The CDR3 spells CASSRRETSGSYNEQFF. DNA of the CDR3: TGTGCCAGCAGTCGGAGAGAGACTAGCGGTTCCTACAATGAGCAGTTCTTC.